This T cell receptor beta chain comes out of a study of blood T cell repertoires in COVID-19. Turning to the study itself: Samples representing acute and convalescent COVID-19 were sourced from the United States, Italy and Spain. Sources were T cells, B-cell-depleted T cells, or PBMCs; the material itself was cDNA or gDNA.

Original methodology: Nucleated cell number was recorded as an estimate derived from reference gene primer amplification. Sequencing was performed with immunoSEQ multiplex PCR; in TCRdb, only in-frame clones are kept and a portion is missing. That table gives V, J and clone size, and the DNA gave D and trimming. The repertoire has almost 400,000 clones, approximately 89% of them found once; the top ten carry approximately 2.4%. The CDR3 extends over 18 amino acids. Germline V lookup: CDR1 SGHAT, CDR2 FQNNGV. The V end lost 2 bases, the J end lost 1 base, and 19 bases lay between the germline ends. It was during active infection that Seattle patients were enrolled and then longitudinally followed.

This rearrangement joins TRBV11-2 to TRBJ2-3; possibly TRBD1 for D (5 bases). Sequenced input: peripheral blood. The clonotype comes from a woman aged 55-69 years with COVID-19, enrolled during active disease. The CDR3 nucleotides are TGTGCCAGCAGCTTATTTCGTCGGACACTGACTGGCACAGATACGCAGTATTTT. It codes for CASSLFRRTLTGTDTQYF.